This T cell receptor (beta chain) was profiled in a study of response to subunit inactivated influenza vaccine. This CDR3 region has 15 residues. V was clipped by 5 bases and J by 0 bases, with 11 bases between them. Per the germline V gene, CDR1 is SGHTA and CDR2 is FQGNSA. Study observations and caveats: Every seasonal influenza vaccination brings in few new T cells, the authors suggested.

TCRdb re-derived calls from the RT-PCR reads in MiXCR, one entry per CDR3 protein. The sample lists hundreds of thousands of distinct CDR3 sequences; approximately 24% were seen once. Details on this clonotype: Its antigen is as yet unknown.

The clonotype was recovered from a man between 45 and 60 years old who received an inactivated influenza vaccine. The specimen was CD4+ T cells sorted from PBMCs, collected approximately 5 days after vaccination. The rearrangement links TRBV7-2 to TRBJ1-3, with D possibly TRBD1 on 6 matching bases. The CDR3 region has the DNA TGTGCCAGCAGCCCGCAGGGGATCTCTGGAAACACCATATATTTT. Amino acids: CASSPQGISGNTIYF. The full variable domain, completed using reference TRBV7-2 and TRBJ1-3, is GAGVSQSPSNKVTEKGKDVELRCDPISGHTALYWYRQSLGQGLEFLIYFQGNSAPDKSGLPSDRFSAERTGGSVSTLTIQRTQQEDSAVYLCASSPQGISGNTIYFGEGSWLTVV.